Listed below are T cell receptor beta chains from one sample, sequenced in a study of siplizumab effects on memory and regulatory T cells. TCRdb keeps only in-frame clones here, not all; method: immunoSEQ multiplex PCR. The sample shows more than 85,000 clones, less than 95% of them seen only once. Sequences were obtained from Tregs sorted from blood. These receptors were taken from a human donor in good health. Both conserved end residues are part of each CDR3. The order of the fields is D gene, J gene, V gene, clone size, CDR3 protein, CDR3 DNA. The D gene is left open where the match is weak. The listing skips clone size in some rows; elsewhere it reads once, few, many or a size class.

TRBD1 | TRBJ2-3 | TRBV9 | - | CASSSGQLFTDTQYF | TGTGCCAGCAGCTCGGGACAGCTATTCACAGATACGCAGTATTTT
- | TRBJ1-4 | TRBV30 | - | CAWSANYNEKLFF | TGTGCCTGGAGTGCCAATTATAATGAAAAACTGTTTTTT
- | TRBJ1-1 | TRBV5-1 | - | CASSLDGQYTEAFF | TGCGCCAGCAGCTTGGATGGACAGTACACTGAAGCTTTCTTT
TRBD2 | TRBJ2-2 | TRBV30 | once | CAWSTFGTSAMPRGHGELFF | TGTGCCTGGAGTACCTTTGGGACTAGCGCTATGCCGAGGGGACACGGGGAGCTGTTTTTT
- | TRBJ1-5 | TRBV19 | - | CASSTPGWGGQPQHF | TGTGCCAGTAGTACCCCGGGGTGGGGAGGACAGCCCCAGCATTTT
TRBD1 | TRBJ1-3 | TRBV5-6 | - | CASSTGTGLGNTIYF | TGTGCCAGCAGCACCGGGACAGGGTTAGGAAACACCATATATTTT
TRBD1 | TRBJ1-3 | TRBV28 | - | CASSSAGTGSGNTIYF | TGTGCCAGCAGTTCAGCCGGGACAGGGTCAGGAAACACCATATATTTT
TRBD2 | TRBJ2-7 | TRBV18 | - | CASSPRLAGSSYEQYF | TGTGCCAGCTCACCAAGGCTAGCGGGCAGTTCCTACGAGCAGTACTTC
- | TRBJ2-7 | TRBV6-5 | - | CASSYGGTLSYEQYF | TGTGCCAGCAGTTACGGGGGAACTCTTTCCTACGAGCAGTACTTC
TRBD1 | TRBJ2-7 | TRBV18 | once | CASSGDRRSEQYF | TGTGCCAGCTCAGGGGACAGGCGAAGCGAGCAGTACTTC
- | TRBJ2-2 | TRBV5-1 | - | CASSRVRLENGELFF | TGCGCCAGCAGTCGGGTTCGGTTAGAAAACGGGGAGCTGTTTTTT
- | TRBJ2-2 | TRBV15 | - | CATSRGDNYHFLGTGELFF | TGTGCCACCAGCAGAGGGGATAACTATCATTTTTTGGGCACCGGGGAGCTGTTTTTT
- | TRBJ2-2 | TRBV5-1 | once | CASSSLQTGNTGELFF | TGCGCCAGCAGCTCTCTACAAACAGGGAACACCGGGGAGCTGTTTTTT
TRBD2 | TRBJ2-7 | TRBV2 | - | CASSAGLAGIYEQYF | TGTGCCAGCAGTGCTGGACTAGCGGGTATCTACGAGCAGTACTTC
- | TRBJ1-2 | TRBV20-1 | once | CSAPRVPGYTF | TGCAGTGCACCCCGGGTTCCCGGCTACACCTTC
- | TRBJ2-1 | TRBV6-5 | - | CASSSELTHNEQFF | TGTGCCAGCAGTTCCGAGTTAACGCACAATGAGCAGTTCTTC
TRBD1 | TRBJ2-5 | TRBV5-1 | once | CASSSGTEETQYF | TGCGCCAGCAGCTCAGGGACAGAGGAGACCCAGTACTTC
TRBD2 | TRBJ2-7 | TRBV5-1 | - | CASSDLSGSEQYF | TGCGCCAGCAGCGATCTTAGCGGGAGCGAGCAGTACTTC
TRBD1 | TRBJ1-1 | TRBV5-1 | - | CASSLPGQGYTEAFF | TGCGCCAGCAGCTTGCCGGGACAGGGTTATACTGAAGCTTTCTTT
- | TRBJ2-7 | TRBV7-4 | - | CASSLLPSRPF | TGTGCCAGCAGCTTGCTTCCGTCGAGGCCCTTC